The clone carrying this TCR beta chain came up once. Antigen: not known. The assay was immunoSEQ multiplex PCR, and TCRdb's table has in-frame clones only and misses some. The profile covers about 96,000 clones, with roughly 91% appearing a single time and 1.5% to 2.5% taken by the ten largest. Time point indicated: cycle 4 day 1 (C4D1), after 6 weeks of nivolumab. Every one of the patients relapsed after autologous stem cell transplantation (brentuximab vedotin exposure was variable). This specimen comes from a study of PD-1 blockade in classical Hodgkin lymphoma. Study-wide results and caveats: When set against healthy donors, newly diagnosed patients were reported to show lower baseline TCR diversity.

The CDR3 covers 12 residues. The V and J ends lost 8 bases and 1 base respectively, with 8 bases between them. In germline, CDR1 is LNHDA, CDR2 SQIVND (reference sequence). The material sequenced was peripheral blood mononuclear cells (PBMCs), taken before the fourth cycle of nivolumab. This chain uses TRBV19 with TRBJ1-1, with no clear D. The sequence was collected from a human donor with classical Hodgkin lymphoma. This chain's CDR3 is CASSISNTEAFF. The CDR3 DNA follows: TGTGCCAGTTCTATCTCGAACACTGAAGCTTTCTTT.